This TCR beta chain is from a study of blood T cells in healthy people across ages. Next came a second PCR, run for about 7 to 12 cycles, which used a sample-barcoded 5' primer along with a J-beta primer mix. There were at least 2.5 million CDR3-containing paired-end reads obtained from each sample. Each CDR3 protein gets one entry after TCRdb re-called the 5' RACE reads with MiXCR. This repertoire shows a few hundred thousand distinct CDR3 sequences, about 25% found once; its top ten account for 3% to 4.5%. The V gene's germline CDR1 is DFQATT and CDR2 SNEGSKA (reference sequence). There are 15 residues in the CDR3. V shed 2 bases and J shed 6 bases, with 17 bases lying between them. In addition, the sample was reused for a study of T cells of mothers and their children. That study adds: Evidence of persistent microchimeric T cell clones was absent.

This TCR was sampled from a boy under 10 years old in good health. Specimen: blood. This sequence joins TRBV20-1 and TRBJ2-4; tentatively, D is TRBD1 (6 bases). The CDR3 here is CSARLRDNEPNIQYF. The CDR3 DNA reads TGCAGTGCTAGACTCCGGGACAATGAACCAAACATTCAGTACTTC.